This is a list of T cell receptor beta chains from one sample in a study of blood T cells in healthy people across ages. TCRdb used MiXCR to reprocess the 5' RACE reads, holding one entry per CDR3 protein. The sample gives 750,000 to 950,000 distinct CDR3 sequences, roughly 24% of which show up once; over 2.5% is in the top ten. These data also featured in a second study, about T cells of mothers and their children.

The material sequenced was blood. The receptors were gathered from a boy between 10 and 17 years old in good health. Both conserved end residues are trimmed from each CDR3. The D gene is left open where the match is weak.

cdr3_aa: AWSVQGNTIY
j_call: TRBJ1-3
v_call: TRBV30
d_call: NA

cdr3_aa: ASSRSGINERY
j_call: TRBJ2-7
v_call: TRBV6-5
d_call: NA

cdr3_aa: ASSPGTKIHEQY
j_call: TRBJ2-7
v_call: TRBV28
d_call: NA

cdr3_aa: ASSYSNEPDIPNYGYT
j_call: TRBJ1-2
v_call: TRBV6-5
d_call: NA

cdr3_aa: ASSVDSGYTGELF
j_call: TRBJ2-2
v_call: TRBV2
d_call: NA

cdr3_aa: ASSVSGTPYEQY
j_call: NA
v_call: TRBV9
d_call: NA

cdr3_aa: SATPREKSTDTQY
j_call: TRBJ2-3
v_call: TRBV20-1
d_call: NA

cdr3_aa: ASSQQASFYGYT
j_call: TRBJ1-2
v_call: TRBV7-9
d_call: NA

cdr3_aa: ASSLGQGESGANVLT
j_call: TRBJ2-6
v_call: TRBV27
d_call: TRBD1

cdr3_aa: ASTVFIGGQETQY
j_call: TRBJ2-5
v_call: TRBV5-1
d_call: NA

cdr3_aa: SVEYGQGMETQY
j_call: TRBJ2-5
v_call: TRBV29-1
d_call: NA

cdr3_aa: ATMGSTGKAF
j_call: TRBJ1-1
v_call: TRBV24-1
d_call: NA

cdr3_aa: SVVPDREVDGYT
j_call: TRBJ1-2
v_call: TRBV29-1
d_call: TRBD1

cdr3_aa: ASSYTADLYLRAEAF
j_call: TRBJ1-1
v_call: TRBV6-5
d_call: NA

cdr3_aa: ATEEGSTGELF
j_call: TRBJ2-2
v_call: TRBV2
d_call: NA

cdr3_aa: ASSSGQASGNTIY
j_call: TRBJ1-3
v_call: TRBV7-6
d_call: NA

cdr3_aa: ASSISDRLYEQH
j_call: TRBJ2-7
v_call: TRBV19
d_call: TRBD1

cdr3_aa: ASSSGRRLADTQY
j_call: TRBJ2-3
v_call: TRBV5-5
d_call: TRBD2

cdr3_aa: SVRIDINQPQH
j_call: TRBJ1-5
v_call: TRBV29-1
d_call: NA

cdr3_aa: ASRGHEGGRNTIY
j_call: TRBJ1-3
v_call: TRBV27
d_call: NA

cdr3_aa: ASSLSRTGGSPQQY
j_call: TRBJ2-7
v_call: TRBV27
d_call: TRBD1

cdr3_aa: ASSSTFGQEPSYEQY
j_call: TRBJ2-7
v_call: TRBV18
d_call: TRBD1

cdr3_aa: ASSSRGSGANVLT
j_call: TRBJ2-6
v_call: TRBV7-9
d_call: NA

cdr3_aa: SAQPGGENQETQY
j_call: TRBJ2-5
v_call: TRBV20-1
d_call: NA

cdr3_aa: ASSLTGTGTLEQY
j_call: TRBJ2-7
v_call: TRBV12-3/TRBV12-4
d_call: TRBD1

cdr3_aa: ASSQGQQETQY
j_call: TRBJ2-5
v_call: TRBV4-1
d_call: TRBD1

cdr3_aa: ASSLPAQGAGANVLT
j_call: TRBJ2-6
v_call: TRBV28
d_call: TRBD1

cdr3_aa: ASSPHGTEDEKLF
j_call: TRBJ1-4
v_call: TRBV5-5
d_call: TRBD1

cdr3_aa: ASTLYRGGGQPQH
j_call: TRBJ1-5
v_call: TRBV19
d_call: TRBD1

cdr3_aa: ASSSQSLTTNEKLF
j_call: TRBJ1-4
v_call: TRBV28
d_call: NA

cdr3_aa: ASSAGGFSYGYT
j_call: TRBJ1-2
v_call: TRBV6-5
d_call: TRBD1

cdr3_aa: ASSENRFGGGYT
j_call: TRBJ1-2
v_call: TRBV6-1
d_call: NA

cdr3_aa: ASRRSGGQETQY
j_call: TRBJ2-5
v_call: TRBV6-1
d_call: TRBD2

cdr3_aa: ASSLSTGASGYT
j_call: TRBJ1-2
v_call: TRBV27
d_call: TRBD1

cdr3_aa: ASSSGQGREKLF
j_call: TRBJ1-4
v_call: TRBV5-1
d_call: TRBD1

cdr3_aa: ASSDRTGGETQY
j_call: TRBJ2-5
v_call: TRBV6-6
d_call: NA

cdr3_aa: ASSNNPQETQY
j_call: TRBJ2-5
v_call: TRBV5-1
d_call: NA

cdr3_aa: ASGAVPIIYNEQF
j_call: TRBJ2-1
v_call: TRBV6-1
d_call: NA

cdr3_aa: ASSSWTGNTGELF
j_call: TRBJ2-2
v_call: TRBV12-3/TRBV12-4
d_call: TRBD1

cdr3_aa: ASSSPPGQGYGYT
j_call: TRBJ1-2
v_call: TRBV12-3/TRBV12-4
d_call: TRBD1

cdr3_aa: ASSSGDRGFTGELF
j_call: TRBJ2-2
v_call: TRBV5-1
d_call: TRBD1

cdr3_aa: ASSLKGKWSQETQY
j_call: TRBJ2-5
v_call: TRBV12-3/TRBV12-4
d_call: NA

cdr3_aa: ASSVGLAVEETQY
j_call: TRBJ2-5
v_call: TRBV9
d_call: TRBD2

cdr3_aa: ASSSPVTSGQTYEQY
j_call: TRBJ2-7
v_call: TRBV11-2
d_call: TRBD2

cdr3_aa: ASSQDGTSGNQETQY
j_call: TRBJ2-5
v_call: TRBV5-1
d_call: TRBD2

cdr3_aa: ASSSWTSGGFYNEQF
j_call: TRBJ2-1
v_call: TRBV11-2
d_call: TRBD2

cdr3_aa: SARGQRSYEQY
j_call: TRBJ2-7
v_call: TRBV20-1
d_call: NA

cdr3_aa: ASSVEVGPSYEQY
j_call: TRBJ2-7
v_call: TRBV9
d_call: NA

cdr3_aa: ASRRTGVKQPQH
j_call: TRBJ1-5
v_call: TRBV28
d_call: TRBD1

cdr3_aa: ASSRPGQGTYEQY
j_call: NA
v_call: TRBV7-2
d_call: TRBD1

cdr3_aa: ASSQVRGNEQY
j_call: TRBJ2-7
v_call: TRBV3-1
d_call: NA

cdr3_aa: ASSPGGTQY
j_call: TRBJ2-5
v_call: TRBV7-9
d_call: TRBD2

cdr3_aa: ASSSGQGRAF
j_call: TRBJ1-1
v_call: TRBV6-5
d_call: TRBD1

cdr3_aa: ATSRGMGSSYNEQF
j_call: TRBJ2-1
v_call: TRBV15
d_call: NA

cdr3_aa: ASSLRGYSTDTQY
j_call: TRBJ2-3
v_call: TRBV9
d_call: NA

cdr3_aa: ASSLLGLLFTEAF
j_call: TRBJ1-1
v_call: TRBV12-3/TRBV12-4
d_call: NA

cdr3_aa: ASSLQGAENSPLH
j_call: TRBJ1-6
v_call: TRBV5-1
d_call: NA

cdr3_aa: ASSWDRERETQY
j_call: TRBJ2-5
v_call: TRBV12-3/TRBV12-4
d_call: TRBD1

cdr3_aa: ASSTTSGYNHEQY
j_call: NA
v_call: TRBV18
d_call: TRBD2

cdr3_aa: AISVVELNEQF
j_call: TRBJ2-1
v_call: TRBV10-3
d_call: NA